This T cell receptor beta chain stems from a study of T cells in Graves' hyperthyroidism and ophthalmopathy. Per the germline V gene, CDR1 is ENHRY and CDR2 is SYGVKD. The CDR3 runs to 15 residues. With V trimmed by 4 bases and J by 0 bases, 3 bases remained unmatched. There were TCR beta CDR3 regions amplified from RNA transcripts. RT-PCR in the first round (using the HTBI primer set) targeted the TCR CDR3. TCRdb reprocessed the multiplex PCR reads via MiXCR and lists one record per CDR3 protein. The sample carries around 350,000 distinct CDR3 sequences, less than 20% recorded once. Study-level points and caveats: The model predicted ophthalmopathy a median around 6 months before onset.

Exclusions: uncontrolled infection, other autoimmune disease, pregnancy, lactation. Drawn at first hyperthyroidism diagnosis, the blood sample preceded any ophthalmopathy symptoms. This clonotype was counted at least ten times. Its antigen is unknown. V usage is TRBV10-3 and J usage is TRBJ2-7, with TRBD1 matching 10 bases. This receptor was obtained from a woman younger than 35 with Graves' hyperthyroidism that later progressed to Graves' ophthalmopathy. Sample: blood. This CDR3 reads CAISGQGASSYEQYF. CDR3 nucleotides: TGTGCCATCAGTGGACAGGGGGCGAGCTCCTACGAGCAGTACTTC.